The 26 T cell receptor beta chains listed next were all sequenced from one sample in a study of human T cells and chemical hapten exposure. Separate cDNA molecules received unique molecular identifiers, which the library attached to them. TCRdb re-called the reads through MiXCR, storing one row per CDR3 protein. This table has about 120,000 distinct CDR3 sequences, less than 10% appearing once. Unseparated into fractions, whole blood served as the source from which total RNA was extracted. Specimen: whole blood. Source of these receptors: a human donor in good health. Some clones in this sample may be carry-over from other donors' samples.

This clonotype has ten or more counts. The chain employs TRBV7-9 and TRBJ1-3; tentative D call: TRBD1 (5 bases). V was pared by 4 bases and J by 0 bases, with 16 bases between. Germline V CDR1 and CDR2: SEHNR, FQNEAQ (reference sequence). The CDR3 runs to 17 residues. The DNA of the CDR3 is TGTGCCAGCAGCTATACCGGGGCTCACTTCTCTGGAAACACCATATATTTT. As protein: CASSYTGAHFSGNTIYF.

This clonotype appeared a few times. J is TRBJ2-2 and V is TRBV6-2 or TRBV6-3; D unresolved. Trimming cost V 2 bases and J 5 bases, with 15 bases left between them. Germline-derived CDR1 and CDR2 are MNHEY and SVGEGT. The length of the CDR3 is 16 residues. The CDR3 coding sequence is TGTGCCAGCAGTTACCTCCTAGACCGAAGGACCGGGGAGCTGTTTTTT. The encoded protein is CASSYLLDRRTGELFF.

J is TRBJ2-1 and V is TRBV5-1; D not resolved. In germline, CDR1 is SGHRS, CDR2 YFSETQ. The CDR3 totals 13 residues. V lost 4 bases and J 4 bases, leaving 9 bases between the germline ends. CDR3 coding DNA: TGCGCCAGCAGCCTGTCCTTATACAATGAGCAGTTCTTC. This codes for CASSLSLYNEQFF. Using reference TRBV5-1 and TRBJ2-1 for the parts outside the CDR3, the full variable domain is KAGVTQTPRYLIKTRGQQVTLSCSPISGHRSVSWYQQTPGQGLQFLFEYFSETQRNKGNFPGRFSGRQFSNSRSEMNVSTLELGDSALYLCASSLSLYNEQFFGPGTRLTVL.

The V call is TRBV14, the J call TRBJ2-5; D is uncertain. Deletions cut 1 base from V and 6 bases from J, with 12 bases between. CDR3 length: 14 amino acids. Germline V gene data show CDR1 as SGHDN and CDR2 as FVKESK. CDR3 nucleotide sequence: TGTGCCAGCAGCCAAGTAGGGTACCCTCAGACCCAGTACTTC. Translating gives CASSQVGYPQTQYF.

This clonotype occurred many times. The chain is built from TRBV7-3 and TRBJ1-5, with 7 bases aligning to TRBD1. The CDR3 totals 15 residues. Germline loops: CDR1 SGHTA, CDR2 FQGTGA. J lost 6 bases, V lost 5 bases, and 10 bases had no gene match. The CDR3 DNA is TGTGCCAGCAGCCCAATGGCCGACAGGGCTCAGCCCCAGCATTTT. It translates to CASSPMADRAQPQHF.

This clonotype was seen at least ten times. V gene TRBV6-6 combines with J gene TRBJ1-1; D perhaps matches TRBD1 (5 bases). The CDR3 has 16 amino acids. Germline CDR1 is MNHNY and CDR2 is SVGAGI (reference sequence). Trimming shortened V by 2 bases and J by 0 bases, and 13 bases separated the two germline ends. CDR3 bases: TGTGCCAGCAGTTACCTCAAGGGACCGATGAACACTGAAGCTTTCTTT. Protein: CASSYLKGPMNTEAFF.

The chain is built from TRBV12-3 or TRBV12-4 and TRBJ2-7; 7 bases align to TRBD1. V lost 8 bases to trimming and J lost 0 bases; unmatched junction nucleotides: 10. The CDR3 has 15 residues. This CDR3 reads CASRRQGESSYEQYF. CDR3 nucleotides: TGTGCCAGCCGCAGACAGGGCGAAAGCTCCTACGAGCAGTACTTC.

In its sample, this clonotype was seen a few times. The CDR3 DNA is TGTGCTAGTGGAGGGGGCTACGAGCAGTACTTC. As protein: CASGGGYEQYF. This sequence joins TRBV12-5 and TRBJ2-7; D may be TRBD1 (6 bases). The CDR3 extends over 11 amino acids. The V end was cut by 6 bases, the J end by 3 bases, with 6 bases between. Germline V gene data show CDR1 as LGHNT and CDR2 as FRNRAP. The variable domain in full, completed from reference TRBV12-5 and TRBJ2-7, reads DARVTQTPRHKVTEMGQEVTMRCQPILGHNTVFWYRQTMMQGLELLAYFRNRAPLDDSGMPKDRFSAEMPDATLATLKIQPSEPRDSAVYFCASGGGYEQYFGPGTRLTVT.

There are a few counts of this clonotype. V gene TRBV3-1 combines with J gene TRBJ1-3; a possible D gene is TRBD1 (6 bases). This CDR3 is 16 amino acids long. V lost 3 bases and J 0 bases, leaving 12 bases between the germline ends. Per germline, CDR1 LGHDT and CDR2 YNNKEL (reference sequence). This CDR3 is CASSQWGLTSGNTIYF. Written as DNA, the CDR3 is TGTGCCAGCAGCCAGTGGGGGCTGACCTCTGGAAACACCATATATTTT.

This clonotype was recorded many times. V and J are TRBV2 and TRBJ2-6, with 10 bases matching TRBD1. The ends lost 7 bases at V and 0 bases at J; junction bases unmatched: 9. CDR3 length equals 18 residues. CDR1 and CDR2 from the germline V gene are SNHLY and FYNNEI. The DNA for the CDR3 is TGTGCCAGCATCTACACTGGGACAGGGGACTCTGGGGCCAACGTCCTGACTTTC. Its protein product is CASIYTGTGDSGANVLTF.

The chain recombines TRBV2 with TRBJ2-7, with TRBD1 matching 11 bases. The CDR3 consists of 13 residues. Germline V gives CDR1 SNHLY, CDR2 FYNNEI. V shed 7 bases, J shed 2 bases, and the junction held 1 base outside the gene matches. The DNA of the CDR3 is TGTGCCAGCAAGGACAGGGGGCCCTACGAGCAGTACTTC. Translating it yields CASKDRGPYEQYF.

The CDR3 nucleotides are TGTGCCAGTAGTATAAGACAGGGGCCGAACACCGGGGAGCTGTTTTTT. Translation: CASSIRQGPNTGELFF. This chain connects TRBV19 to TRBJ2-2; 8 positions agree with TRBD1. CDR3 length: 16 amino acids. Trimming removed 2 bases from V and 0 bases from J; junction bases left unmatched: 2. From germline, CDR1 is LNHDA and CDR2 SQIVND (reference sequence).

The chain combines TRBV6-2 or TRBV6-3 with TRBJ2-2, with unresolved D. The CDR3 is 16 amino acids. Germline V gene data show CDR1 as MNHEY and CDR2 as SVGEGT. The V gene lost 3 bases and the J gene lost 4 bases, with 15 bases spanning the gap. The CDR3 DNA reads TGTGCCAGCAGTTATAGTGAAGTGTCGGGCACCGGGGAGCTGTTTTTT. Protein: CASSYSEVSGTGELFF.

This clonotype was detected only a few times. The V call is TRBV7-9, the J call TRBJ1-5; 8 bases map to TRBD1. V lost 10 bases to trimming and J lost 0 bases; unmatched junction nucleotides: 8. Germline V lookup: CDR1 SEHNR, CDR2 FQNEAQ (reference sequence). CDR3 size: 15 residues. The CDR3 DNA sequence: TGTGCCACGTCCGAGGGGACAGGTAGCAATCAGCCCCAGCATTTT. Its translation is CATSEGTGSNQPQHF.

This clonotype was found many times. CDR3 nucleotides: TGTGCCAGCAGTGGAGGGACGAGGCGCGAGCAGTACTTC. Protein: CASSGGTRREQYF. The chain uses TRBV2 and TRBJ2-7; TRBD1 or TRBD2 may be the D gene (5 bases each). V was trimmed by 4 bases and J by 6 bases, leaving 13 bases between them. The CDR3 is 13 residues long. Per germline, CDR1 SNHLY and CDR2 FYNNEI.

This clonotype turned up a few times. The chain joins TRBV7-2 to TRBJ2-7; D might be TRBD2 (6 bases). The CDR3 runs to 16 residues. V was cut by 5 bases and J by 4 bases, with 21 bases left in between. From germline, CDR1 is SGHTA and CDR2 FQGNSA. CDR3 in amino acids: CASSLNVASEIYEQYF. The CDR3 coding sequence is TGTGCCAGCAGCCTCAACGTGGCTAGCGAGATTTACGAGCAGTACTTC.

This clonotype has more than one count but fewer than ten. This chain joins TRBV9 and TRBJ2-1; 7 nucleotides align to TRBD1. V shed 4 bases and J 9 bases; nucleotides not matched to a gene: 7. The CDR3 covers 13 residues. Germline V gene lookup returns CDR1 SGDLS and CDR2 YYNGEE. In DNA, the CDR3 is TGTGCCAGCAGCAAAAGACAGGGCGGTGAGCAGTTCTTC. Amino acids: CASSKRQGGEQFF.

The V call is TRBV29-1, the J call TRBJ2-3; D uncertain. V was pared by 6 bases and J by 9 bases, with 31 bases between. This CDR3 has 17 residues. Germline V lookup: CDR1 SQVTM, CDR2 ANQGSEA. CDR3 sequence: CSVPNWIPAYSKRTQYF. The CDR3 DNA sequence: TGCAGCGTGCCAAACTGGATTCCGGCCTATTCGAAAAGGACGCAGTATTTT.

This clonotype was observed a single time. The J gene is TRBJ1-2, the V gene TRBV12-3 or TRBV12-4, with TRBD1 as a possible D gene (6 bases). The CDR3 sequence is 13 residues long. Trimming left V 6 bases short and J 8 bases short, with 16 bases between. CDR3 in DNA: TGTGCCAGCAGCCCGGACAGTTCGGGGGGCTACACCTTC. It is translated as CASSPDSSGGYTF.

This clonotype was observed many times. V is TRBV29-1 and J is TRBJ1-1; D not certain. The germline gives CDR1 SQVTM, CDR2 ANQGSEA. The length of the CDR3 is 12 residues. V shed 2 bases and J shed 2 bases, with 6 bases lying between them. This CDR3 reads CSVESLNTEAFF. The CDR3 bases are TGCAGCGTTGAAAGTCTTAACACTGAAGCTTTCTTT. Using reference TRBV29-1 and TRBJ1-1 for the parts outside the CDR3, the full variable domain is SAVISQKPSRDICQRGTSLTIQCQVDSQVTMMFWYRQQPGQSLTLIATANQGSEATYESGFVIDKFPISRPNLTFSTLTVSNMSPEDSSIYLCSVESLNTEAFFGQGTRLTVV.

Ten or more counts support this clonotype. The chain joins TRBV10-3 to TRBJ1-1; the D gene is possibly TRBD1 (6 bases). With 10 bases removed from V and 7 bases from J, the gap between germline ends came to 19 bases. Germline V lookup: CDR1 ENHRY, CDR2 SYGVKD. The CDR3 extends over 13 amino acids. The CDR3 here is CASRQGNTREAFF. The CDR3 coding sequence is TGTGCCAGTCGTCAGGGGAACACACGTGAAGCTTTCTTT.

The V gene is TRBV20-1, the J gene TRBJ1-2; D call uncertain. Trimming left V 1 base short and J 1 base short, with 7 bases between. The CDR3 runs 13 residues. Germline CDR1 reads DFQATT; CDR2 reads SNEGSKA (reference sequence). CDR3 amino acids: CSARVPLNYGYTF. The CDR3 nucleotides are TGCAGTGCTAGAGTACCTCTTAACTATGGCTACACCTTC.

The V call is TRBV5-1, the J call TRBJ2-7; D might be TRBD1 (6 bases). Trimming removed 0 bases at V and 2 bases at J, with 9 bases between. Germline CDR1 and CDR2: SGHRS and YFSETQ. The CDR3 loop spans 14 amino acids. The CDR3 loop is CASSLGGQTYEQYF. The CDR3 DNA is TGCGCCAGCAGCTTGGGAGGACAGACCTACGAGCAGTACTTC.

This rearrangement joins TRBV20-1 to TRBJ2-1; D may be TRBD1 or TRBD2 (6 bases each). The germline V gene encodes CDR1 DFQATT and CDR2 SNEGSKA (reference sequence). Trimming shortened V by 1 base and J by 7 bases, and 20 bases separated the two germline ends. CDR3 length: 16 amino acids. The CDR3 reads CSARGLGTGAPNEQFF. The CDR3 DNA follows: TGCAGTGCTAGAGGTCTTGGGACGGGGGCACCTAATGAGCAGTTCTTC.

The J gene is TRBJ2-2, the V gene TRBV29-1; 7 bases are shared with TRBD1. The CDR3 covers 14 residues. Per the germline V gene, CDR1 is SQVTM and CDR2 is ANQGSEA. V trimming: 1 base; J trimming: 5 bases; junction bases outside the gene matches: 4. CDR3 nucleotide sequence: TGCAGCGTTGAAGGAGGGGGCAGGACCGGGGAGCTGTTTTTT. It yields the protein CSVEGGGRTGELFF.

This clonotype appeared a few times. This rearrangement joins TRBV19 to TRBJ1-6; a weak D match, TRBD1 (6 bases). V was cut by 7 bases and J by 7 bases, with 14 bases left in between. In germline, CDR1 is LNHDA, CDR2 SQIVND (reference sequence). The CDR3 contains 14 residues. CDR3 sequence (DNA): TGTGCCAGTACCTCGAGGGGGAACAATTCACCCCTCCACTTT. Amino acids: CASTSRGNNSPLHF. The whole variable domain, filled in from reference TRBV19 and TRBJ1-6, reads DGGITQSPKYLFRKEGQNVTLSCEQNLNHDAMYWYRQDPGQGLRLIYYSQIVNDFQKGDIAEGYSVSREKKESFPLTVTSAQKNPTAFYLCASTSRGNNSPLHFGNGTRLTVT.